This T cell receptor (beta chain) was documented in a study of control samples from healthy donors and cancer patients. The CDR3 consists of 13 residues. The V gene's germline CDR1 is SGHRS and CDR2 YFSETQ. Trimming left V 2 bases short and J 2 bases short, with 8 bases between. Of note for this clone: The sample holds other DNA sequences that translate to the same CDR3.

TCRdb keeps only in-frame clones here, not all; method: immunoSEQ multiplex PCR. There are around 97,000 clones in the sample; around 89% occur only once, and about 18% lies in the top ten. The J gene is TRBJ2-7, the V gene TRBV5-1, with D perhaps being TRBD1 or TRBD2 (5 bases each). The sample taken for sequencing was PBMCs. The receptor comes from a man between 60 and 75 years old with lung cancer. The DNA for the CDR3 is TGCGCCAGCAGCTTAGAGGGGACCTACGAGCAGTACTTC. Translating it yields CASSLEGTYEQYF.